This T cell receptor (beta chain) was identified during a study of molecular identifiers for immune sequencing clone quantification. Study-wide context: With replicates, the RNA of around 20,000 or 100,000 naive CD8 cells was split five ways and four were sequenced.

General study points: Highly expanded clone sizes could be underestimated through barcode sharing by identical TCR molecules.

Previously described methods and listed TCR primers were employed for the bulk TCR libraries. One entry per CDR3 protein results from TCRdb running MiXCR on the PCR reads. The table lists more than 300,000 distinct CDR3 sequences, around 21% of them singletons. This clonotype was detected ten times or more. Its antigen is as yet unknown. Specimen: naive CD8+ T cells from blood, with Jurkat cell RNA spiked in. Sample subset: FACS-sorted CD8+CD4-CCR7+CD45RA+ naive T cells. This receptor was taken from a human donor in good health. Some libraries in this study had Jurkat cell RNA spiked in.

The CDR3 reads CASSLDLTRNTEAFF. CDR3 bases: TGTGCCAGCAGCTTAGATCTAACCCGAAACACTGAAGCTTTCTTT. This sequence joins TRBV11-2 and TRBJ1-1; D gene uncertain. The V gene lost 0 bases and the J gene lost 2 bases, with 10 bases spanning the gap. CDR1 and CDR2 (germline): SGHAT, FQNNGV. The CDR3 contains 15 residues.